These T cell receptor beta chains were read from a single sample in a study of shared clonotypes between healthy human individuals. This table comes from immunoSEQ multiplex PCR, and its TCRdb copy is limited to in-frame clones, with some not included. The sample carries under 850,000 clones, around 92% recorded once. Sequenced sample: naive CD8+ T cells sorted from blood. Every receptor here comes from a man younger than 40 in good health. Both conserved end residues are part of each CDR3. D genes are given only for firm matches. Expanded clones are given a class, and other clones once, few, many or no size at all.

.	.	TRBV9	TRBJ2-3	CASSVQRSTDTQYF	TGTGCCAGCAGCGTCCAGCGGAGCACAGATACGCAGTATTTT
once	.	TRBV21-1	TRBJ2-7	CASVLGQGKGEQYF	TGTGCCAGCGTCCTAGGTCAGGGTAAGGGCGAGCAGTACTTC
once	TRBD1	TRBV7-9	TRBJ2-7	CASSSGQGRGEQYF	TGTGCCAGCAGCTCGGGACAGGGGAGAGGCGAGCAGTACTTC
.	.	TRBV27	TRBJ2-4	CASSEHKTGSLAKNIQYF	TGTGCCAGCAGCGAACACAAAACAGGGTCTTTAGCCAAAAACATTCAGTACTTC
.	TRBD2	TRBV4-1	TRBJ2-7	CASSHSSGEQYF	TGCGCCAGCAGCCACTCTAGCGGCGAGCAGTACTTC
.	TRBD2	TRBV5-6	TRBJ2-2	CASSLAGGRRNTGELFF	TGTGCCAGCAGCTTGGCAGGCGGGAGACGAAACACCGGGGAGCTGTTTTTT
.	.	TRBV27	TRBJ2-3	CASSPRTSARGYTDTQYF	TGTGCCAGCAGTCCCCGGACGTCGGCGAGAGGCTACACAGATACGCAGTATTTT
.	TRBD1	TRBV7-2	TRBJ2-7	CASSFTLGTVYEQYF	TGTGCCAGCAGCTTCACTTTGGGGACAGTCTACGAGCAGTACTTC
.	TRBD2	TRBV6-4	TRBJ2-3	CASRSGTSGRF	TGTGCCAGCAGATCCGGGACTAGCGGGAGATTT
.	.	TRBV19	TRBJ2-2	CASSIGGTLGELFF	TGTGCCAGTAGTATCGGTGGGACTCTTGGGGAGCTGTTTTTT
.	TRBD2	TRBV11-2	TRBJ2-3	CASSAPGTSGRWTDTQYF	TGTGCCAGCAGCGCCCCCGGGACTAGCGGGAGATGGACAGATACGCAGTATTTT
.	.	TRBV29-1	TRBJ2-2	CSVGDTNTGELFF	TGCAGCGTTGGGGACACTAACACCGGGGAGCTGTTTTTT
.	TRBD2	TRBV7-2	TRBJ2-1	CASSPLSGRAYNEQFF	TGTGCCAGCAGCCCACTTAGCGGGAGGGCTTACAATGAGCAGTTCTTC
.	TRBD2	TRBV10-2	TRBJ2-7	CASFASGVSYEQYF	TGCGCCAGCTTCGCTAGCGGGGTCTCCTACGAGCAGTACTTC
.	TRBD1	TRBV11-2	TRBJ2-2	CASSSGTGGSGELFF	TGTGCCAGCAGCTCCGGGACAGGGGGATCCGGGGAGCTGTTTTTT
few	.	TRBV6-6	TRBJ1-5	CASSPGGEGQPQHF	TGTGCCAGCAGTCCCGGTGGCGAGGGCCAGCCCCAGCATTTT
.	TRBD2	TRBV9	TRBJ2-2	CASSDELAGAPGELFF	TGTGCCAGCAGCGACGAACTAGCGGGGGCCCCCGGGGAGCTGTTTTTT
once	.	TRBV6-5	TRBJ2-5	CASSPYGTQETQYF	TGTGCCAGCAGTCCTTATGGGACGCAAGAGACCCAGTACTTC
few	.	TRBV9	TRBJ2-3	CASSVGTDTQYF	TGTGCCAGCAGCGTAGGGACAGATACGCAGTATTTT
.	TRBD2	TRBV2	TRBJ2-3	CASTSGSSTDTQYF	TGTGCCAGCACTAGCGGGAGCAGCACAGATACGCAGTATTTT
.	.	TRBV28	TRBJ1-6	CASSRWMGDPLHF	TGTGCCAGCAGCCGTTGGATGGGCGACCCCCTCCACTTT
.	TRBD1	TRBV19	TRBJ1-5	CASSSLTGGQQPQHF	TGTGCCAGTAGTTCACTAACAGGGGGCCAGCAGCCCCAGCATTTT
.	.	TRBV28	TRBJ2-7	CASRAVSYEQYF	TGTGCCAGCAGGGCGGTATCCTACGAGCAGTACTTC
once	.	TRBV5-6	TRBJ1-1	CASSAGPVNTEAFF	TGTGCCAGCAGCGCCGGACCCGTGAACACTGAAGCTTTCTTT
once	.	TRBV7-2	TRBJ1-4	CASSPVGKLFF	TGTGCCAGCAGCCCCGTGGGAAAACTGTTTTTT
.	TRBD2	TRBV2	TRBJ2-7	CASISGRDEQYF	TGTGCCAGCATTAGCGGGAGAGACGAGCAGTACTTC
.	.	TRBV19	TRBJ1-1	CASSFRHAGTEAFF	TGTGCCAGTAGTTTTCGGCACGCCGGCACTGAAGCTTTCTTT
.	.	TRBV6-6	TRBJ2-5	CASSYSPGAQETQYF	TGTGCCAGCAGTTACTCGCCAGGAGCCCAAGAGACCCAGTACTTC
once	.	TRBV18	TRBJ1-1	CASSPVRTANTEAFF	TGTGCCAGCTCACCGGTACGGACGGCGAACACTGAAGCTTTCTTT
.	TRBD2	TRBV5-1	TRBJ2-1	CASSPDGGRKNEQFF	TGCGCCAGCAGCCCAGACGGCGGGAGGAAGAATGAGCAGTTCTTC
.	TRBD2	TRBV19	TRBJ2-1	CASSSISGSNNEQFF	TGTGCCAGTAGTTCTATTAGCGGGAGCAACAATGAGCAGTTCTTC
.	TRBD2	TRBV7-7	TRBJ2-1	CASSSSAGGRINEQFF	TGTGCTAGCAGCTCGTCCGCCGGCGGGAGGATAAATGAGCAGTTCTTC
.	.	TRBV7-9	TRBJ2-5	CASSSRDQETQYF	TGTGCCAGCAGTTCCCGGGACCAAGAGACCCAGTACTTC
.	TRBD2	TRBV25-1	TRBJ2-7	CASSEASGLSYEQYF	TGTGCCAGCAGTGAAGCTAGCGGCCTCTCCTACGAGCAGTACTTC
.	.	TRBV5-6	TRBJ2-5	CASSDYSVQETQYF	TGTGCCAGCAGCGACTACAGCGTCCAAGAGACCCAGTACTTC
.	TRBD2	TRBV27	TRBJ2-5	CASSLGTSGAQETQYF	TGTGCCAGCAGCCTTGGGACTAGCGGAGCCCAAGAGACCCAGTACTTC
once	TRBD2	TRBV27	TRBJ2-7	CASSLAGSYEQYF	TGTGCCAGCAGTCTAGCGGGTTCCTACGAGCAGTACTTC
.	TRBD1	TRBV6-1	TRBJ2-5	CASSEGDSSPREKETQYF	TGTGCCAGCAGTGAAGGGGACAGTTCTCCCAGGGAAAAAGAGACCCAGTACTTC
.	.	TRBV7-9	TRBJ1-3	CASSSDEGSSGNTIYF	TGTGCCAGCAGCTCGGACGAGGGGAGCTCTGGAAACACCATATATTTT
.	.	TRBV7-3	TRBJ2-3	CASSLGHTDTQYF	TGTGCCAGCAGCTTGGGACACACAGATACGCAGTATTTT
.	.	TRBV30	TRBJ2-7	CAWTESGSTYEQYF	TGTGCCTGGACCGAATCAGGATCGACCTACGAGCAGTACTTC
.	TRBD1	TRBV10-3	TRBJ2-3	CATRQGSSTDTQYF	TGTGCCACACGACAGGGTTCTAGCACAGATACGCAGTATTTT
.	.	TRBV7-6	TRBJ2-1	CASSPRDIGHNEQFF	TGTGCCAGCAGCCCTCGGGACATCGGTCACAATGAGCAGTTCTTC
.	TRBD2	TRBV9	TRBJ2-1	CASSIRLAGAYNEQFF	TGTGCCAGCAGCATAAGACTAGCGGGGGCCTACAATGAGCAGTTCTTC
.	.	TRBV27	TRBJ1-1	CASKGGVDTEAFF	TGTGCCAGCAAGGGGGGGGTAGACACTGAAGCTTTCTTT
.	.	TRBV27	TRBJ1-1	CASSPPGPMKAFF	TGTGCCAGCAGTCCCCCGGGACCGATGAAAGCTTTCTTT
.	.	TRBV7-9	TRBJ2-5	CASSWAGAVQETQYF	TGTGCCAGCAGCTGGGCCGGAGCTGTCCAAGAGACCCAGTACTTC
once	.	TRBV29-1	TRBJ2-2	CSVEQRGTGELFF	TGCAGCGTTGAACAAAGGGGGACCGGGGAGCTGTTTTTT
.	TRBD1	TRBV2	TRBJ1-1	CASGTGYGTEAFF	TGTGCCAGCGGGACAGGGTATGGCACTGAAGCTTTCTTT
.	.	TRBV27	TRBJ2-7	CASSLFGSYYEQYF	TGTGCCAGCAGTTTATTCGGGAGTTACTACGAGCAGTACTTC
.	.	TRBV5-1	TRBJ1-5	CASSLYIGQPQHF	TGCGCCAGTTCCCTTTATATAGGACAGCCCCAGCATTTT
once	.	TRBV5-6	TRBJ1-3	CASSFWSRAGNTIYF	TGTGCCAGCAGCTTTTGGAGCCGGGCTGGAAACACCATATATTTT
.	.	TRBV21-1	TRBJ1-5	CASSKVGGGRGAHRSLSNQPQHF	TGTGCCAGCAGCAAAGTCGGCGGGGGCAGAGGAGCCCACAGGAGCCTAAGCAATCAGCCCCAGCATTTT
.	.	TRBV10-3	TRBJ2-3	CAISGSEYTDTQYF	TGTGCCATCAGTGGCTCAGAGTACACAGATACGCAGTATTTT
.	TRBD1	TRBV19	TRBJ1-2	CASKSGQGHYGYTF	TGTGCCAGTAAATCCGGACAGGGGCACTATGGCTACACCTTC
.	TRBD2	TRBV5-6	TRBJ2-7	CASSYASGPYEQYF	TGTGCCAGCAGCTACGCTAGCGGACCCTACGAGCAGTACTTC